A single sample is the source of the 20 T cell receptor beta chains below, sequenced in a study of response to subunit inactivated influenza vaccine. TCRdb re-analysed the RT-PCR reads in MiXCR, keeping a single row per CDR3 protein. The sample has 500,000 to 600,000 distinct CDR3 sequences, 6.5% to 8% seen once. The sequenced sample was PBMCs from blood, obtained roughly 24 months after vaccination. These receptors were collected from a man between 50 and 75 years old who received an inactivated influenza vaccine.

This clonotype was observed a few times. J is TRBJ2-5 and V is TRBV7-9, with 7 bases identical to TRBD1. Germline V gives CDR1 SEHNR, CDR2 FQNEAQ (reference sequence). V gave up 5 bases and J gave up 4 bases; unmatched junction bases: 7. This CDR3 is built from 14 residues. The CDR3 region is CASSPYTGVETQYF. The CDR3 DNA is TGTGCCAGCAGCCCGTACACAGGGGTAGAGACCCAGTACTTC.

This clonotype was observed a few times. This chain uses TRBV7-9 with TRBJ2-1; the match to TRBD2 covers 10 bases. The germline V gene has CDR1 SEHNR and CDR2 FQNEAQ (reference sequence). This CDR3 is built from 14 residues. With 5 bases clipped from V and 15 bases from J, the junction kept 13 bases outside the gene matches. The CDR3 DNA follows: TGTGCCAGCAGCGCCCCAGCTAGCGGGAGTTTTCCGTTCTTC. Translating gives CASSAPASGSFPFF.

In its sample, this clonotype was seen a few times. This chain uses TRBV27 with TRBJ2-7; D may be TRBD1 (5 bases). The V and J ends lost 8 bases and 0 bases respectively, with 11 bases between them. The CDR3 has 13 amino acids. Germline assignment: CDR1 MNHEY and CDR2 SMNVEV (reference sequence). DNA of the CDR3: TGTGCCAGCGCATACAGGAGCTCCTACGAGCAGTACTTC. Translation gives CASAYRSSYEQYF.

This clonotype was found many times. V and J are TRBV14 and TRBJ2-5; no clear D gene. The ends were cut back, 1 base at V and 7 bases at J, with 4 bases in the middle. The CDR3 length is 11 residues. Germline values: CDR1 SGHDN, CDR2 FVKESK. This chain's CDR3 is CASSQVRTQYF. The CDR3 nucleotides read TGTGCCAGCAGCCAAGTACGGACCCAGTACTTC.

There are a few counts of this clonotype. The chain carries TRBV6-6 and TRBJ1-1; D is possibly TRBD1 (5 bases). Germline assignment: CDR1 MNHNY and CDR2 SVGAGI (reference sequence). Trimming took 7 bases from V and 11 from J, leaving 17 bases between them. The CDR3 runs to 12 residues. The CDR3 protein is CASISRQLGAFF. CDR3 DNA: TGTGCCAGCATTTCAAGACAGCTGGGGGCTTTCTTT.

The chain uses TRBV15 and TRBJ2-3; possibly TRBD2 for D (5 bases). The CDR3 has 16 amino acids. Germline CDR1 is LNHNV and CDR2 is YYDKDF (reference sequence). Trimming removed 0 bases from V and 5 bases from J, with 15 bases in between. The CDR3 DNA reads as TGTGCCACCAGCAGAGATCGTCGGGGAGTAGTAGATACGCAGTATTTT. Its protein is CATSRDRRGVVDTQYF.

This clonotype was counted ten times or more. This sequence joins TRBV6-5 and TRBJ1-5, with 9 bases fitting TRBD1. The germline V gene has CDR1 MNHEY and CDR2 SVGAGI. The junction had 17 bases not matched to a gene; V was cut back by 4 bases and J by 7 bases. There are 18 residues in the CDR3. CDR3 region: CASSLGTPGQGFSQPQHF. Here the CDR3 DNA reads TGTGCCAGCAGTTTAGGAACCCCGGGACAGGGCTTTTCCCAGCCCCAGCATTTT.

This clonotype was recorded many times. The chain combines TRBV7-9 with TRBJ2-1; 9 bases line up with TRBD2. Germline CDR1 and CDR2: SEHNR and FQNEAQ (reference sequence). This CDR3 comprises 16 residues. V was clipped by 3 bases and J by 8 bases; unmatched bases: 11. CDR3 bases: TGTGCCAGCAGCTTGACTAGCGGAGCATCCCTCGATGAGCAGTTCTTC. This sequence encodes CASSLTSGASLDEQFF.

The sample holds a few counts of this clonotype. In DNA, the CDR3 is TGTGCCATCAGTGGAAGCGACAGAAACTCCGAGCAGTACTTC. Protein sequence: CAISGSDRNSEQYF. This sequence joins TRBV10-3 and TRBJ2-7; a possible D gene is TRBD1 (5 bases). CDR1 ENHRY and CDR2 SYGVKD come from the germline V gene. V shed 4 bases and J shed 6 bases, with 16 bases lying between them. The CDR3 sequence is 14 residues long.

This clonotype was detected ten times or more. The rearrangement links TRBV12-3 or TRBV12-4 to TRBJ2-7; 9 bases match TRBD2. With V trimmed by 4 bases and J by 0 bases, 4 bases remained unmatched. There are 15 residues in the CDR3. The DNA of the CDR3 is TGTGCCAGCAGTTCTAGCGGGACTAGCTCCTACGAGCAGTACTTC. It yields the protein CASSSSGTSSYEQYF.

The rearrangement uses TRBV4-3 and TRBJ2-1; D is possibly TRBD2 (6 bases). This CDR3 has 17 amino acids. CDR1 LGHNA and CDR2 YSLEER come from the germline V gene. Between the trimmed V and J ends, which lost 3 bases and 3 bases, there was a span of 18 bases. The CDR3 region is CASSHLIRDSFYNEQFF. In DNA, the CDR3 is TGCGCCAGCAGCCATCTAATCCGGGACTCTTTCTACAATGAGCAGTTCTTC.

There are a few counts of this clonotype. This sequence joins TRBV14 and TRBJ2-4; D is unresolved. Germline CDR1 and CDR2: SGHDN and FVKESK. Trimming left V 0 bases short and J 0 bases short, with 9 bases between. The CDR3 runs 16 residues. The CDR3 DNA is TGTGCCAGCAGCCAAGATTTTGCCGGAGCCAAAAACATTCAGTACTTC. Translated, it gives CASSQDFAGAKNIQYF.

The gene calls are TRBV20-1 and TRBJ1-3; no definite D call. This CDR3 has 13 amino acids. Trimming took 0 bases from V and 3 from J, leaving 6 bases between them. From germline, CDR1 is DFQATT and CDR2 SNEGSKA (reference sequence). The CDR3 sequence: CSARDTGGNTIYF. CDR3 DNA: TGCAGTGCTAGAGACACGGGTGGAAACACCATATATTTT.

This clonotype was recorded many times. V is TRBV20-1 and J is TRBJ1-1; D gene unclear. The germline gives CDR1 DFQATT, CDR2 SNEGSKA (reference sequence). The CDR3 is 14 residues long. V dropped 2 bases and J dropped 1 base, with 11 bases sitting between them. CDR3 amino acids: CSARLGGGNTEAFF. CDR3 sequence (DNA): TGCAGTGCTAGATTGGGTGGTGGGAACACTGAAGCTTTCTTT.

This clonotype was picked up many times. The rearrangement joins TRBV29-1 to TRBJ2-2, with TRBD1 identical over 11 bases. This CDR3 has 15 residues. Germline values: CDR1 SQVTM, CDR2 ANQGSEA. V lost 4 bases, J lost 7 bases, and 8 bases stayed unmatched. The CDR3 DNA follows: TGCAGCGTTGTCCCGGACAGGGGGCTTATCGGGGAGCTGTTTTTT. Amino acids: CSVVPDRGLIGELFF.

In this sample, this clonotype turned up a few times. The J gene is TRBJ1-4, the V gene TRBV5-1; unclear D gene. The V end was cut by 3 bases, the J end by 0 bases, with 9 bases between. The CDR3 loop spans 15 amino acids. Germline CDR1 and CDR2: SGHRS and YFSETQ. The chain's CDR3 is CASSSTAATNEKLFF. The CDR3, as DNA: TGCGCCAGCAGCTCTACAGCCGCAACTAATGAAAAACTGTTTTTT. The full variable domain, completed using reference TRBV5-1 and TRBJ1-4, is KAGVTQTPRYLIKTRGQQVTLSCSPISGHRSVSWYQQTPGQGLQFLFEYFSETQRNKGNFPGRFSGRQFSNSRSEMNVSTLELGDSALYLCASSSTAATNEKLFFGSGTQLSVL.

The chain recombines TRBV29-1 with TRBJ2-4; 8 bases line up with TRBD1. Unmatched junction bases numbered 9, after V lost 7 bases and J lost 4 bases. CDR3 length: 14 amino acids. Germline V CDR1 and CDR2: SQVTM, ANQGSEA. The CDR3 spells CSARGLRGKNIQYF. The CDR3 bases are TGCAGCGCCAGGGGGCTAAGGGGGAAAAACATTCAGTACTTC.

The table lists this clonotype with many counts. The chain couples TRBV6-1 to TRBJ2-5, with a tentative D call TRBD1 (6 bases). V gave up 6 bases and J gave up 5 bases, with 16 bases separating them. CDR1 and CDR2 from the germline V gene are MNHNS and SASEGT. The length of the CDR3 is 14 residues. CDR3 loop: CASSWGPVGETQYF. In DNA, the CDR3 is TGTGCCAGCAGCTGGGGGCCCGTAGGGGAGACCCAGTACTTC.

This clonotype was counted many times. V and J are TRBV11-1 and TRBJ2-5; D remains unclear. This CDR3 is 18 amino acids long. Germline CDR1 reads SGHAT; CDR2 reads FQDESV (reference sequence). Trimming took 4 bases from V and 1 from J, leaving 22 bases between them. The CDR3 loop reads CASSSGIITDVIQETQYF. The CDR3 DNA is TGTGCCAGCAGCTCTGGAATTATAACCGACGTGATCCAAGAGACCCAGTACTTC.

The chain combines TRBV4-1 with TRBJ2-7, with 12 nucleotides matching TRBD1. Germline CDR1 is MGHRA and CDR2 is YSYEKL. The CDR3 is made up of 16 amino acids. The junction had 7 bases not matched to a gene; V was cut back by 1 base and J by 6 bases. CDR3 nucleotide sequence: TGCGCCAGCAGCCAAGCGGCGGGACAGGGGGCGTTCGAGCAGTACTTC. Translation: CASSQAAGQGAFEQYF.